This T cell receptor beta chain was identified during a study of high-grade serous ovarian cancer treatment subgroups. TCRdb's table, derived via immunoSEQ multiplex PCR, lists solely in-frame clones and lacks some. The repertoire holds some 12,000 clones, with under 85% as singletons. Trimming cost V 2 bases and J 3 bases, with 14 bases left between them. The CDR3 spans 15 residues. The germline CDR1 and CDR2 sequences are MNHEY and SVGAGI. Tumor tissue was taken before any definitive surgery or chemotherapy was given. V gene TRBV6-5 combines with J gene TRBJ2-7; D uncertain. The TCR was taken from a human donor with high-grade serous ovarian cancer. The sequencing sample was made of tumor tissue. The CDR3 reads CASSYAADEYYEQYF. DNA for the CDR3: TGTGCCAGCAGTTACGCGGCCGACGAGTACTACGAGCAGTACTTC.